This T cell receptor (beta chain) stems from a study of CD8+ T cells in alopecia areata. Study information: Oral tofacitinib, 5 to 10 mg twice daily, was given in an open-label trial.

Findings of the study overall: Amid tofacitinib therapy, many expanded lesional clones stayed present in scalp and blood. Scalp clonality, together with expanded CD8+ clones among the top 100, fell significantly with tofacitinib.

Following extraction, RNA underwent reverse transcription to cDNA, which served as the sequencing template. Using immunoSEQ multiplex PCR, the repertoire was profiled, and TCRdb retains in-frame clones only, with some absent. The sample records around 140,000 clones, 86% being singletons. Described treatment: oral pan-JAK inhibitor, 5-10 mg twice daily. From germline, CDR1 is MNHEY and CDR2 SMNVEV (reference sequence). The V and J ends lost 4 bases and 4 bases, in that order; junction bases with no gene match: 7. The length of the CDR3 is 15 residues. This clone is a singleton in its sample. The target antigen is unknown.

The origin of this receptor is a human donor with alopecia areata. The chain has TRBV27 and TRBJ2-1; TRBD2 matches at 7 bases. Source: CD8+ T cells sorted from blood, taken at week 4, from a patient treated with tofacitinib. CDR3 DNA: TGTGCCAGCAGTTCAGCGGGGCCGTCTTACAATGAGCAGTTCTTC. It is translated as CASSSAGPSYNEQFF.